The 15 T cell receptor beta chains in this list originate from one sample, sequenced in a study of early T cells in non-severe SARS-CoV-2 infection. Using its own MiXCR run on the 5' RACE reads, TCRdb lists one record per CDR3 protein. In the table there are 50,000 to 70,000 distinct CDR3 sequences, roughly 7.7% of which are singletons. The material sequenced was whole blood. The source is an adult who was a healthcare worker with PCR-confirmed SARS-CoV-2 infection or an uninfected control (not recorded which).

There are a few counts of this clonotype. Here the CDR3 DNA reads TGTGCCAGCTCACCACGGCAAGGGGGCGGTGAGCAGTTCTTC. Translated: CASSPRQGGGEQFF. This chain uses TRBV18 with TRBJ2-1; 7 bases match TRBD1. V trimming: 1 base; J trimming: 9 bases; junction bases outside the gene matches: 6. The germline gives CDR1 KGHSH, CDR2 LQKENI. This CDR3 region has 14 residues.

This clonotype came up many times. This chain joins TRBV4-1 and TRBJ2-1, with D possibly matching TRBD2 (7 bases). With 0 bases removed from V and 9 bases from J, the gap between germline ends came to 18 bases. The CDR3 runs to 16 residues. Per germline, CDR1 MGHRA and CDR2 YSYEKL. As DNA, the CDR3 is TGCGCCAGCAGCCAAGATCCAAGCGGGGCCAGGGGTGAGCAGTTCTTC. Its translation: CASSQDPSGARGEQFF.

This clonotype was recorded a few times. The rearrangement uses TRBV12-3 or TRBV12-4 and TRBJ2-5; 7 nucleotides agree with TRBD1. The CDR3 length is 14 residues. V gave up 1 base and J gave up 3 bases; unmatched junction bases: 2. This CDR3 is CASSLGTGEETQYF. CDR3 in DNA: TGTGCCAGCAGTTTAGGGACAGGAGAAGAGACCCAGTACTTC.

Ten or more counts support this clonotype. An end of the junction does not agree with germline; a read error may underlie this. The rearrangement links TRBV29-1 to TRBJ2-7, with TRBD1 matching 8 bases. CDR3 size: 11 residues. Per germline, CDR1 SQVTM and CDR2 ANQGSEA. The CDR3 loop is CSVARQGKRWF. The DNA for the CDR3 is TGCAGCGTTGCCCGACAGGGGAAGCGGTGGTTC.

The CDR3 DNA sequence: TGTGCCAGCTCGGGTGCCCGGGATGGCAATCAGCCCCAGCATTTT. Residues: CASSGARDGNQPQHF. The chain is built from TRBV18 and TRBJ1-5; D not certain. This CDR3 region has 15 residues. V was shortened by 6 bases and J by 2 bases, with 14 bases between the two germline ends. From germline, CDR1 is KGHSH and CDR2 LQKENI. Full variable domain (rest looked up from reference TRBV18 and TRBJ1-5): NAGVMQNPRHLVRRRGQEARLRCSPMKGHSHVYWYRQLPEEGLKFMVYLQKENIIDESGMPKERFSAEFPKEGPSILRIQQVVRGDSAAYFCASSGARDGNQPQHFGDGTRLSIL.

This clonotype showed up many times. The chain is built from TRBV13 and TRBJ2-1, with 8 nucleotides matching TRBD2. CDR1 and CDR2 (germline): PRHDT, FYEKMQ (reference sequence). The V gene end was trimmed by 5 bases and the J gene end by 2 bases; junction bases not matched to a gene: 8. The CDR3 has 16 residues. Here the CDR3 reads CASSPQRESAYNEQFF. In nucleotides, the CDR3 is TGTGCCAGCAGCCCCCAGCGGGAGTCGGCCTACAATGAGCAGTTCTTC.

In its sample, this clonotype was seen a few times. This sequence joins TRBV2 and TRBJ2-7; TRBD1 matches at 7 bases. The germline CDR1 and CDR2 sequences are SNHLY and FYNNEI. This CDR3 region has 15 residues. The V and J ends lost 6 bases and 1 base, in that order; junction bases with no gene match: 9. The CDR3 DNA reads TGTGCCAGCAGGTCGGAAGGGGGCGCGTCCTACGAGCAGTACTTC. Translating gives CASRSEGGASYEQYF.

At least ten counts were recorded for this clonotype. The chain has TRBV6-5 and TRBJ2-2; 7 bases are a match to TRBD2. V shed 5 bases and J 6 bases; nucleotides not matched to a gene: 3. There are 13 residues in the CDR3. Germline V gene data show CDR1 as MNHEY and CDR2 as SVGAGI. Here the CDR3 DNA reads TGTGCCAGCAGTCCAGGACTAGCCGGGGAGCTGTTTTTT. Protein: CASSPGLAGELFF.

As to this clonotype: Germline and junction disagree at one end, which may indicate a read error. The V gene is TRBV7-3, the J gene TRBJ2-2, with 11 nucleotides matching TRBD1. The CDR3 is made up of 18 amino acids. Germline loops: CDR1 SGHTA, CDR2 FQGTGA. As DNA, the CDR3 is TGTGCCAGCAGCTCCAGGACAGGGGGCCCGTCGAACCCCGGGGAGCTGTTTTTT. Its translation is CASSSRTGGPSNPGELFF. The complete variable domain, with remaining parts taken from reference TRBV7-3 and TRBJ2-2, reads GAGVSQTPSNKVTEKGKYVELRCDPISGHTALYWYRQSLGQGPEFLIYFQGTGAADDSGLPNDRFFAVRPEGSVSTLKIQRTERGDSAVYLCASSSRTGGPSNPGELFFGEGSRLTVL.

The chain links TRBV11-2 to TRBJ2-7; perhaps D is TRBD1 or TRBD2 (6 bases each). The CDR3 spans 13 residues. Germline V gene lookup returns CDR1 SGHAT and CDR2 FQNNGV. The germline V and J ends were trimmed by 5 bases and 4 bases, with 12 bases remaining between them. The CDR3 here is CASSLRGEYEQYF. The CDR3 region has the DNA TGTGCCAGCAGCCTAAGGGGGGAGTACGAGCAGTACTTC.

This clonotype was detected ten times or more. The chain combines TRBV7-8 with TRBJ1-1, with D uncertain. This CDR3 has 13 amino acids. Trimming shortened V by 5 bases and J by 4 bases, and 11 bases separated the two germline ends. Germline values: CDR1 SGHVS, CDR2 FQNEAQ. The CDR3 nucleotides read TGTGCCAGCAGCCGTACCGGTGGCACTGAAGCTTTCTTT. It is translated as CASSRTGGTEAFF.

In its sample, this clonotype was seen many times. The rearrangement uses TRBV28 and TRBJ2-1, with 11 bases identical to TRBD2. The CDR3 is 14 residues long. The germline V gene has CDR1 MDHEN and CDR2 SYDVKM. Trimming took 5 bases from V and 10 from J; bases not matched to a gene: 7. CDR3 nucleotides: TGTGCCAGCAGTCCAACTAGCGGGAGACGGGAGCAGTTCTTC. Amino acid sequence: CASSPTSGRREQFF.

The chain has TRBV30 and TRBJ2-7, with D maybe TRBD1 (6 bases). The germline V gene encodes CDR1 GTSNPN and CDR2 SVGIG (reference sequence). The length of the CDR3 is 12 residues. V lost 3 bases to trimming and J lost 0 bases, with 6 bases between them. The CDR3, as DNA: TGTGCCTGGAGGGACAGCTCCTACGAGCAGTACTTC. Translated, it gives CAWRDSSYEQYF.

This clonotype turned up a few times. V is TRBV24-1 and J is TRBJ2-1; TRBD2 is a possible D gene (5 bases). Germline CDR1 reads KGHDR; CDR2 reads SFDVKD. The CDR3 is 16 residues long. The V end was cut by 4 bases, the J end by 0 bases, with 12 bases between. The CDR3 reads CATSDFSESSYNEQFF. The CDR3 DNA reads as TGTGCCACCAGTGACTTTAGCGAGAGCTCCTACAATGAGCAGTTCTTC.

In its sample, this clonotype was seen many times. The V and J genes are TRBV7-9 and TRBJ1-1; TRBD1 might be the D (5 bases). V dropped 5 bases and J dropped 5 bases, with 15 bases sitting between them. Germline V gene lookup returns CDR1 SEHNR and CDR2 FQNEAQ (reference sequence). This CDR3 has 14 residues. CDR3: CASSLEGRGTEAFF. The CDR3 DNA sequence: TGTGCCAGCAGCCTTGAGGGGCGGGGGACTGAAGCTTTCTTT.